The 22 T cell receptor beta chains below all came from one sample that was sequenced in a study of cytomegalovirus exposure and HLA in healthy donors. The primer mix had 60 Vbeta and 13 Jbeta primers. The repertoire was sequenced with immunoSEQ multiplex PCR; TCRdb's copy has only in-frame clones and lacks some. The top ten clones hold 2% to 2.5% of a sample with some 150,000 clones, about 85% of them seen once. Sequences were obtained from PBMCs. The source of these receptors is a woman aged 18-35 years in good health and CMV-seronegative.

The chain couples TRBV11-3 to TRBJ2-2; 7 nucleotides line up with TRBD1. Germline V lookup: CDR1 SGHNT, CDR2 YENEEA. This CDR3 comprises 17 residues. V lost 1 base to trimming and J lost 2 bases; unmatched junction nucleotides: 7. Here the CDR3 DNA reads TGTGCCAGCAGCTTAGGCCCACAGGGGCTAAACACCGGGGAGCTGTTTTTT. Amino acids: CASSLGPQGLNTGELFF.

The chain couples TRBV7-6 to TRBJ1-3; the D is unclear. Trimming took off 1 base at V and 4 bases at J, with 11 bases between the two ends. Germline-derived CDR1 and CDR2 are SGHVS and FNYEAQ. The CDR3 is 15 residues long. CDR3 region: CASSLVGGSGNTIYF. CDR3 DNA: TGTGCCAGCAGCTTAGTAGGAGGCTCCGGAAACACCATATATTTT.

The chain links TRBV7-2 to TRBJ2-2; TRBD1 aligns across 7 bases. The CDR3 is made up of 17 amino acids. Germline V gene lookup returns CDR1 SGHTA and CDR2 FQGNSA. Trimming cost V 4 bases and J 4 bases; bases outside gene matches: 12. The CDR3 is CASSYPAQGVPTGELFF. The CDR3 coding sequence is TGTGCCAGCAGCTACCCGGCGCAGGGGGTCCCCACCGGGGAGCTGTTTTTT.

The table lists this clone with a count of one. The rearrangement joins TRBV9 to TRBJ2-5, with unresolved D. The V and J ends lost 0 bases and 0 bases respectively, with 12 bases between them. The CDR3 consists of 16 residues. Germline values: CDR1 SGDLS, CDR2 YYNGEE. The CDR3 DNA follows: TGTGCCAGCAGCGTAGCTCCTCGGCGGAACCAAGAGACCCAGTACTTC. Translating gives CASSVAPRRNQETQYF.

The chain carries TRBV7-3 and TRBJ1-1; 8 bases line up with TRBD1. The length of the CDR3 is 14 residues. The V gene end was trimmed by 1 base and the J gene end by 6 bases; junction bases not matched to a gene: 4. Germline assignment: CDR1 SGHTA and CDR2 FQGTGA. CDR3: CASSLRTGSPEAFF. The CDR3, as DNA: TGTGCCAGCAGCTTAAGGACAGGGTCGCCTGAAGCTTTCTTT.

The rearrangement links TRBV19 to TRBJ2-1; TRBD1 agrees at 8 bases. V was pared by 5 bases and J by 12 bases, with 9 bases of the junction left unmatched. This CDR3 has 13 amino acids. Germline assignment: CDR1 LNHDA and CDR2 SQIVND (reference sequence). This chain's CDR3 is CASSVLRGLGQFF. The CDR3 DNA reads TGTGCCAGTAGTGTCCTCAGGGGGCTTGGGCAGTTCTTC.

V and J are TRBV6-5 and TRBJ1-1; D gene unclear. Trimming cost V 0 bases and J 9 bases, with 14 bases left between them. The CDR3 totals 14 residues. Germline assignment: CDR1 MNHEY and CDR2 SVGAGI. CDR3 residues: CASSYSRADEKAFF. In DNA form, the CDR3 reads TGTGCCAGCAGTTACTCGAGGGCGGATGAAAAAGCTTTCTTT.

This chain joins TRBV28 and TRBJ2-1, with TRBD2 identical over 7 bases. Losses at the gene ends were 3 bases for V and 4 bases for J; bases not matched to a gene: 3. From germline, CDR1 is MDHEN and CDR2 SYDVKM. There are 14 residues in the CDR3. The CDR3 DNA follows: TGTGCCAGCAGTTTCCCTAGCGGTTACAATGAGCAGTTCTTC. It specifies CASSFPSGYNEQFF.

This sequence joins TRBV11-2 and TRBJ2-7, with 8 bases fitting TRBD2. The V segment lost 5 bases and the J segment 6 bases; nucleotides outside the gene matches: 18. Germline V gene sequence: CDR1 SGHAT, CDR2 FQNNGV. The CDR3 has 17 amino acids. This chain's CDR3 is CASSPRLVGRGWSEQYF. CDR3 bases: TGTGCCAGCAGCCCACGACTAGTCGGGAGGGGTTGGTCCGAGCAGTACTTC.

The gene calls are TRBV11-3 and TRBJ1-4; D is unclear. Germline-derived CDR1 and CDR2 are SGHNT and YENEEA. This CDR3 has 9 residues. Trimming took off 10 bases at V and 10 bases at J, with 7 bases between the two ends. DNA for the CDR3: TGTGCCACTCTATCAAAACTGTTTTTT. Translation: CATLSKLFF.

This clone was seen once. CDR3 sequence (DNA): TGCGCCAGCAGTCCTTCGGGCAATCAGCCCCAGCATTTT. It codes for CASSPSGNQPQHF. This chain joins TRBV10-2 and TRBJ1-5; no clear D. This CDR3 region has 13 residues. Trimming cost V 5 bases and J 2 bases, with 7 bases left between them. Germline assignment: CDR1 WSHSY and CDR2 SAAADI.

This rearrangement joins TRBV19 to TRBJ2-2; 7 bases agree with TRBD2. Germline CDR1 and CDR2: LNHDA and SQIVND (reference sequence). The V gene end was trimmed by 4 bases and the J gene end by 5 bases; junction bases not matched to a gene: 7. This CDR3 region has 15 residues. The CDR3 DNA follows: TGTGCCAGTAGTAAGCGGGAAACGGGGACCGGGGAGCTGTTTTTT. Protein: CASSKRETGTGELFF.

This clone was counted only a few times. The chain combines TRBV9 with TRBJ1-3; 10 bases line up with TRBD1. The CDR3 extends over 16 amino acids. Germline CDR1 reads SGDLS; CDR2 reads YYNGEE. V lost 2 bases, J lost 1 base, and 3 bases stayed unmatched. The chain's CDR3 is CASSVGTGESGNTIYF. For the CDR3, the DNA is TGTGCCAGCAGCGTGGGGACAGGGGAGTCTGGAAACACCATATATTTT.

J is TRBJ1-2 and V is TRBV4-3; 11 bases are a match to TRBD1. V was pared by 5 bases and J by 8 bases, with 4 bases of the junction left unmatched. Per the germline V gene, CDR1 is LGHNA and CDR2 is YSLEER. The CDR3 consists of 13 residues. For the CDR3, the DNA is TGCGCCAGCAGCTATGGGACAGGGGGGGGCTACACCTTC. It specifies CASSYGTGGGYTF.

This sequence joins TRBV6-4 and TRBJ2-3, with 7 bases identical to TRBD2. Trimming cost V 5 bases and J 2 bases; bases outside gene matches: 4. Germline V gene sequence: CDR1 MRHNA, CDR2 SNTAGT. This CDR3 has 14 amino acids. This CDR3 is CASSRAGNTDTQYF. In DNA, the CDR3 is TGTGCCAGCAGTAGAGCGGGAAACACAGATACGCAGTATTTT.

This clone was counted between two and nine times. Other DNA sequences in the sample encode the same CDR3. Here the CDR3 reads CAWSLWGKGGNEQFF. The CDR3 region has the DNA TGTGCCTGGAGCTTGTGGGGCAAGGGGGGGAATGAGCAGTTCTTC. V is TRBV30 and J is TRBJ2-1, with D perhaps matching TRBD2 (7 bases). CDR1 is GTSNPN and CDR2 is SVGIG in the germline V gene (reference sequence). With 3 bases removed from V and 7 bases from J, the gap between germline ends came to 19 bases. The CDR3 sequence is 15 residues long.

V and J are TRBV4-1 and TRBJ2-5; possible D gene TRBD2, 5 bases. CDR1 is MGHRA, CDR2 YSYEKL, per germline. V lost 2 bases and J lost 2, with 9 bases in between. The CDR3 is 14 residues long. CDR3 region: CASSQWRGQETQYF. The CDR3 DNA is TGCGCCAGCAGCCAATGGCGCGGGCAAGAGACCCAGTACTTC.

The chain is built from TRBV9 and TRBJ2-2; D call uncertain. The CDR3 has 12 amino acids. Germline lookup yields CDR1 SGDLS and CDR2 YYNGEE. The ends were cut back, 4 bases at V and 6 bases at J, with 7 bases in the middle. CDR3 nucleotides: TGTGCCAGCAGCCTCCTAGCCGGGGAGCTGTTTTTT. The encoded protein is CASSLLAGELFF.

CDR3 residues: CAWSVRPTWGPNTGELFF. CDR3 coding DNA: TGTGCCTGGAGTGTACGTCCGACCTGGGGCCCGAACACCGGGGAGCTGTTTTTT. The chain joins TRBV30 to TRBJ2-2, with a weak D call TRBD1 (5 bases). This CDR3 region has 18 residues. The germline V gene has CDR1 GTSNPN and CDR2 SVGIG (reference sequence). V was pared by 0 bases and J by 0 bases, with 17 bases between.

The chain recombines TRBV27 with TRBJ2-2; D is possibly TRBD2 (5 bases). This CDR3 has 15 amino acids. V lost 6 bases to trimming and J lost 6 bases, with 17 bases between them. CDR1 MNHEY and CDR2 SMNVEV come from the germline V gene (reference sequence). CDR3 sequence: CASSPASGVSGELFF. CDR3 coding DNA: TGTGCCAGCAGCCCCGCGTCCGGGGTTTCCGGGGAGCTGTTTTTT.

The V and J genes are TRBV28 and TRBJ1-4; D unclear. There are 18 residues in the CDR3. The V end lost 2 bases, the J end lost 3 bases, and 19 bases lay between the germline ends. The germline V gene has CDR1 MDHEN and CDR2 SYDVKM. The CDR3 sequence is CASSLIRSGVRANEKLFF. CDR3 nucleotide sequence: TGTGCCAGCAGTTTAATTCGATCGGGAGTTCGCGCTAATGAAAAACTGTTTTTT.

The chain links TRBV4-3 to TRBJ2-5; TRBD2 aligns across 8 bases. With the DNA end fitting TRBJ2-7 better, the J assignment may be wrong. Per germline, CDR1 LGHNA and CDR2 YSLEER. The length of the CDR3 is 18 residues. The CDR3, as DNA: TGCGCCAGCAGCCCTGACTTACGTAGCAGCGGGAGCTCCTACGAGCAGTACTTC. Encoded protein: CASSPDLRSSGSSYEQYF.